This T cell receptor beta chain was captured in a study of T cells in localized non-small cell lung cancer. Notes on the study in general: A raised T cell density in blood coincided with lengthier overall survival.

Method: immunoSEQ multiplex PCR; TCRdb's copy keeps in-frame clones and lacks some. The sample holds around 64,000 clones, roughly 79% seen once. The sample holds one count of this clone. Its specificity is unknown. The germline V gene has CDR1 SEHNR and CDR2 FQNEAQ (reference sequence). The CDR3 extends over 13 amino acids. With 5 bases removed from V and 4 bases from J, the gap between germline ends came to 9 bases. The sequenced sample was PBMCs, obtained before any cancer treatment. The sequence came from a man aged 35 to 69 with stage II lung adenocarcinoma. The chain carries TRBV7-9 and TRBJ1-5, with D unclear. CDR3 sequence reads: CASSTGGNQPQHF. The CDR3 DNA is TGTGCCAGCAGCACGGGAGGGAATCAGCCCCAGCATTTT.